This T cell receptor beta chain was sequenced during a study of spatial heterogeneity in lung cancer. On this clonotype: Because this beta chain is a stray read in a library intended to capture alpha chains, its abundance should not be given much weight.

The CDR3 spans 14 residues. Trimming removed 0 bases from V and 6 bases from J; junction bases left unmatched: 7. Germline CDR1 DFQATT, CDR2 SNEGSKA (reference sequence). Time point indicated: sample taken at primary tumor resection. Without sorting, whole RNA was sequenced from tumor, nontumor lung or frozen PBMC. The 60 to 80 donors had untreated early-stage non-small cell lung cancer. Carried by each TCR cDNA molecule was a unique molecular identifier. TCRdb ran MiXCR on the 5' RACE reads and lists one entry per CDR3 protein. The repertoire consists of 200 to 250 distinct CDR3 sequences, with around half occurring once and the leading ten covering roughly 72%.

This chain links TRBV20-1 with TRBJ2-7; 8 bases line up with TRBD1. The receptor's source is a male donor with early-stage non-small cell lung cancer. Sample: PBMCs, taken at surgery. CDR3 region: CSARDGQGTTEQYF. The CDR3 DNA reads TGCAGTGCTAGAGATGGACAGGGTACCACCGAGCAGTACTTC.